The clone carrying this TCR beta chain appeared many times. Its antigen is unknown. The entry originates in a study of spatial heterogeneity in lung cancer. Study-wide points: Ubiquitous expanded tumor TCRs appeared in blood more at resection than follow-up.

The CDR3 is 19 residues long. Stated time point: sample taken at primary tumor resection. Whole RNA obtained from tumor, nontumor lung or frozen PBMC underwent sequencing without sorting. In the library, each TCR cDNA molecule bore its own unique molecular identifier. A single record per CDR3 protein comes from TCRdb applying MiXCR to the 5' RACE reads. Of about 48,000 distinct CDR3 sequences in the sample, approximately 5.7% are singletons; the top ten hold 11%. The chain uses TRBV21-1 and TRBJ1-2; the D segment call TRBD1 is taken from the table without a DNA check. TRBV21-1 is a recognized pseudogene. Sequences were derived from PBMCs, sampled at surgery. The sequence was obtained from a male donor with early-stage non-small cell lung cancer. CDR3 sequence reads: CASSKPTGAFDRLGNGYTF. The CDR3 DNA reads TGTGCCAGCAGCAAACCGACAGGAGCATTTGACAGGCTGGGGAATGGCTACACCTTC.